Reported below is one T cell receptor (beta chain). Its antigen is unidentified. Recent vaccinations or acute infections were absent in the healthy HIV-negative adult donors. Splitting of CD4+ cells produced CD45RA+ naive and CD45RA-negative memory subsets. Authors' processing steps: There were no quality scores in the junction-only immunoSEQ sequences, so filtering differed. Generated by immunoSEQ multiplex PCR, the TCRdb table keeps only in-frame clones and is missing some. From that table come the V and J calls and clone size; the DNA was used to work out D and trimming. The repertoire holds about 1.5 million clones, with nearly 99% as singletons. The data derive from a study of shared clonotypes between healthy human individuals. The CDR3 is 14 amino acids. Trimming removed 1 base at V and 7 bases at J, with 11 bases between. The germline V gene encodes CDR1 SGHNT and CDR2 YYREEE (reference sequence).

Overall study results and limits: Owing to a small donor count, the genetic and exposure-history diversity represented was limited.

The chain joins TRBV5-4 to TRBJ2-2; D unclear. This receptor was obtained from a man aged 30 to 39 in good health. Sequenced material: naive CD4+ T cells sorted from blood. Described subset: CD45RA+ positively selected. The CDR3 DNA reads as TGTGCCAGCAGCTTGAGAATAGAAGGCGGGGAGCTGTTTTTT. Translation gives CASSLRIEGGELFF.